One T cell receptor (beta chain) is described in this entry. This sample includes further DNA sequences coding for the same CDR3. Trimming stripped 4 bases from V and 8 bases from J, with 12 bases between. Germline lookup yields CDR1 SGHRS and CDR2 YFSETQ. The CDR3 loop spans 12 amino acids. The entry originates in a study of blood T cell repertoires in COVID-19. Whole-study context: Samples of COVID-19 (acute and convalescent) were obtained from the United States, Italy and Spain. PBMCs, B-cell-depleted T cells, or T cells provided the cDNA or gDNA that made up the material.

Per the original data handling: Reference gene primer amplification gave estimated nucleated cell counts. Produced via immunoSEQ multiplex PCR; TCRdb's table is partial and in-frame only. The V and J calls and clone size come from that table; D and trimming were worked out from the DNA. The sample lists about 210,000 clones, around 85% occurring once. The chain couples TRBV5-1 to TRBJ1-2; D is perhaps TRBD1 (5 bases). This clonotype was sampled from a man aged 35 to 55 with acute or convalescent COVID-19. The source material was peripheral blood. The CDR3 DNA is TGCGCCAGCAGCCCCCGTGGGGGGGGCTACACCTTC. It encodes CASSPRGGGYTF.